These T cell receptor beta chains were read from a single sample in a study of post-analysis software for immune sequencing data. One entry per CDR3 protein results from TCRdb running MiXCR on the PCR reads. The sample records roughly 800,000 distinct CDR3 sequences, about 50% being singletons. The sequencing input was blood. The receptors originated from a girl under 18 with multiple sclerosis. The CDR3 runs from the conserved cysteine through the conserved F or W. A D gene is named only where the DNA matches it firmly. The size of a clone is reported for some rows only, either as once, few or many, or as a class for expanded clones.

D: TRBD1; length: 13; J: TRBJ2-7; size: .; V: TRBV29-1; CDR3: CSSLGQGGHEQYF; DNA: TGCAGCTCCCTAGGACAGGGCGGCCACGAGCAGTACTTC
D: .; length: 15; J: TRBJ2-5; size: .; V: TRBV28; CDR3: CASSSPRTNVETQYF; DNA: TGTGCCAGCAGTTCCCCGAGGACTAACGTAGAGACCCAGTACTTC
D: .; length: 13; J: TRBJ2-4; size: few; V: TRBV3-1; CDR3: CASSQPGTHIQYF; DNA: TGTGCCAGCAGCCAGCCCGGGACGCACATTCAGTACTTC
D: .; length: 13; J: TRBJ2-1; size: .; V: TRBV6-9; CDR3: CAIPLAGHNEQFF; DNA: TGTGCCATCCCCCTCGCGGGACACAATGAGCAGTTCTTC
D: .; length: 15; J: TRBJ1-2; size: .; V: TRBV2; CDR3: CASSATTGTAYGYTF; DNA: TGTGCCAGCAGCGCAACAACCGGGACGGCATATGGCTACACCTTC
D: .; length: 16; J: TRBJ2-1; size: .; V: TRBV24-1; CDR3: CATSDIKGTHQDEQFF; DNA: TGTGCCACCAGTGATATTAAGGGGACCCACCAGGATGAGCAGTTCTTC
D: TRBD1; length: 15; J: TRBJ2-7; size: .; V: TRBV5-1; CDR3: CASSLGDSAYYEQYF; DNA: TGCGCCAGCAGCTTGGGGGACAGCGCATACTACGAGCAGTACTTC
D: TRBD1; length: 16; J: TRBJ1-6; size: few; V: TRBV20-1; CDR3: CSARDPRGKHNSPLHF; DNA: TGCAGTGCTAGAGATCCCAGGGGGAAGCATAATTCACCCCTCCACTTT
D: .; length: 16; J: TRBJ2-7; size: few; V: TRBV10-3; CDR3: CAISTELGTRPYEQYF; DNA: TGTGCCATCAGTACAGAGTTGGGGACAAGGCCCTACGAGCAGTACTTC
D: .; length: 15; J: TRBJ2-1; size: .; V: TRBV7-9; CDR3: CASSLAGEHRNEQFF; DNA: TGTGCCAGCAGCTTAGCAGGGGAGCATAGAAACGAGCAGTTCTTC
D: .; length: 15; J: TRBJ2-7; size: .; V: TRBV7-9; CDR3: CASSFGVTVDYEQYF; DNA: TGTGCCAGCAGCTTCGGGGTTACGGTAGACTACGAGCAGTACTTC
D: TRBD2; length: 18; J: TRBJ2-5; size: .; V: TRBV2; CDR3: CASKAGTSGRLYQETQYF; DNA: TGTGCCAGCAAAGCCGGGACTAGCGGGAGGCTGTACCAAGAGACCCAGTACTTC
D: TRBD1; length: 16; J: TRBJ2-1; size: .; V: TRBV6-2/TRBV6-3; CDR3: CASSFPPGQGGNEQFF; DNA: TGTGCCAGCAGTTTTCCACCGGGACAGGGGGGCAATGAGCAGTTCTTC
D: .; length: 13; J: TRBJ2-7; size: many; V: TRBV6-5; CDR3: CASSLNGGFEQYF; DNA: TGTGCCAGCAGCCTCAATGGCGGATTCGAGCAGTACTTC
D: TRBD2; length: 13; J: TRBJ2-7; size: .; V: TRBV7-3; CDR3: CASSCLAGLEQYF; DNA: TGTGCCAGCAGCTGCCTAGCGGGGCTCGAGCAGTACTTC
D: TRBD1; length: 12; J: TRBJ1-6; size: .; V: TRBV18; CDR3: CASSRDRDLLHF; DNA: TGTGCCAGCTCACGCGACAGGGATCTCCTCCACTTT
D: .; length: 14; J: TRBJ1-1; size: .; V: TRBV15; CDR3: CATSRDPWFTEAFF; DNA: TGTGCCACCAGCAGAGATCCTTGGTTCACTGAAGCTTTCTTT
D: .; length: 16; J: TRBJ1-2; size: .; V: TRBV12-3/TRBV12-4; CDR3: CASGPGTSTSNYGYTF; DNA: TGTGCCAGCGGACCGGGAACGTCTACGTCTAACTATGGCTACACCTTC
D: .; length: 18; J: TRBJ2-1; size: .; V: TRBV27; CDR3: CASSTGPYLVFSYNEQFF; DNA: TGTGCCAGCAGTACGGGCCCCTACCTAGTCTTCTCCTACAATGAGCAGTTCTTC
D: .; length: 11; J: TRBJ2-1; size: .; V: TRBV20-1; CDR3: CSASPLDEQFF; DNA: TGCAGTGCTAGTCCTCTGGATGAGCAGTTCTTC
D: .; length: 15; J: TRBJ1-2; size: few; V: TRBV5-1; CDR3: CASRTDSTADRGYTF; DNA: TGCGCCAGCAGAACCGACAGCACCGCGGACCGGGGCTACACCTTC
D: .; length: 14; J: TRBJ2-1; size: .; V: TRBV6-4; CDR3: CASSDSGNYNEQFF; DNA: TGTGCCAGCAGTGACTCAGGCAACTACAATGAGCAGTTCTTC
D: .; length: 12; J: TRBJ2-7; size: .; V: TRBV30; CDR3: CAWGQGGYEQYF; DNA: TGTGCCTGGGGTCAAGGAGGGTACGAGCAGTACTTC
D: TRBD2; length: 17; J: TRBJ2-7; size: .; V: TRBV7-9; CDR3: CASSSRLTSGSSYEQYF; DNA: TGTGCCAGCAGCTCCCGCTTGACTAGCGGGAGCTCCTACGAGCAGTACTTC
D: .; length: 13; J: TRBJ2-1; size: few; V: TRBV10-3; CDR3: CAISAILFYEQFF; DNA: TGTGCCATCAGTGCTATACTCTTCTATGAGCAGTTCTTC
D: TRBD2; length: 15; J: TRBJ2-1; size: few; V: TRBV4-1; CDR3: CASSQVAGEFNEQFF; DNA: TGCGCCAGCAGCCAAGTAGCGGGAGAATTCAATGAGCAGTTCTTC
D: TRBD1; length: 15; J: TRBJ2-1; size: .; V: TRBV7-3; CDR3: CASSPSVRQGDEQFF; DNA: TGTGCCAGCAGCCCATCCGTGAGACAGGGCGATGAGCAGTTCTTC
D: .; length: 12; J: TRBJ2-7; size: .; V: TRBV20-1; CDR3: CSAPDFSYEQYF; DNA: TGCAGTGCCCCGGACTTCTCCTACGAGCAGTACTTC
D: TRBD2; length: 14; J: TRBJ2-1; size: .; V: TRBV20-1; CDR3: CSARGTSGIGEQFF; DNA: TGCAGTGCTAGAGGGACTAGCGGGATTGGTGAGCAGTTCTTC
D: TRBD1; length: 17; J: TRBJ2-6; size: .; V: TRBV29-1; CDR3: CSVPQGAGNSGANVLTF; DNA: TGCAGCGTCCCACAGGGGGCGGGAAACTCTGGGGCCAACGTCCTGACTTTC
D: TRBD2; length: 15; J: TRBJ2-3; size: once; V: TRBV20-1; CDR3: CSADLAGGLADTQYF; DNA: TGCAGTGCTGACCTAGCGGGGGGTTTAGCAGATACGCAGTATTTT
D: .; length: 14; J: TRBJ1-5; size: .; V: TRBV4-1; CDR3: CASSHERDNQPQHF; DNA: TGCGCCAGCAGCCACGAGCGGGACAACCAGCCCCAGCATTTT
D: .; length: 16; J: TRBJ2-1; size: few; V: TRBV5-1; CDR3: CASSLVPSLSYNEQFF; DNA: TGCGCCAGCAGCTTGGTTCCTAGCCTCTCCTACAATGAGCAGTTCTTC
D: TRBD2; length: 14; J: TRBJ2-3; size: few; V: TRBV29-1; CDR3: CSVERTSLGDTQYF; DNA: TGCAGCGTTGAACGGACTAGCCTGGGAGATACGCAGTATTTT
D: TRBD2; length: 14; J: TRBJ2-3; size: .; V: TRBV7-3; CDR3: CASSLGLAVDTQYF; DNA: TGTGCCAGCAGCTTAGGCCTAGCGGTAGATACGCAGTATTTT
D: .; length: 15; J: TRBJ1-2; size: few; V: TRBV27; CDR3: CASSLSIEPTYGYTF; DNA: TGTGCCAGCAGTTTATCCATAGAACCTACCTATGGCTACACCTTC
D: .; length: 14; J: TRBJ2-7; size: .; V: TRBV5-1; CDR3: CASSFAGGNYEQYF; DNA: TGCGCCAGCAGCTTTGCAGGGGGGAACTACGAGCAGTACTTC
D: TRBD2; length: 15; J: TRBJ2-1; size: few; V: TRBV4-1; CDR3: CASSVFSGSYNEQFF; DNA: TGCGCCAGCAGCGTCTTTAGCGGGAGCTACAATGAGCAGTTCTTC
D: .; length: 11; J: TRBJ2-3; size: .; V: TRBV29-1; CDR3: CSVPRTDTQYF; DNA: TGCAGCGTTCCGAGAACAGATACGCAGTATTTT
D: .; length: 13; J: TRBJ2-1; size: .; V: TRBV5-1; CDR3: CASSFGEYNGQFF; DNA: TGCGCCAGCAGCTTCGGGGAGTACAATGGGCAGTTCTTC
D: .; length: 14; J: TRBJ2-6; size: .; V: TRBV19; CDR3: CASSMDSGANVLTF; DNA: TGTGCCAGTAGTATGGATTCTGGGGCCAACGTCCTGACTTTC
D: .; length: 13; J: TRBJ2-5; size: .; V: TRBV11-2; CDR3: CASMWGSRETQYF; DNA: TGTGCCAGCATGTGGGGCAGTAGAGAGACCCAGTACTTC
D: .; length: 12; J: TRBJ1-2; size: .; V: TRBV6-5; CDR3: CASRALLYGYTF; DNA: TGTGCCAGCAGGGCCCTGTTGTATGGCTACACCTTC
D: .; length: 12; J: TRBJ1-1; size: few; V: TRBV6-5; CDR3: CASGRMNTEAFF; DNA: TGTGCCAGCGGACGGATGAACACTGAAGCTTTCTTT
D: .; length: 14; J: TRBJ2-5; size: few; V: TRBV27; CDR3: CASSTRATQETQYF; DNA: TGTGCCAGCAGCACCCGGGCTACCCAAGAGACCCAGTACTTC
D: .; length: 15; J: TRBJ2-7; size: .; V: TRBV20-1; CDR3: CSARDDRDPPLEQYF; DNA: TGCAGTGCTAGAGATGACCGGGACCCCCCCTTAGAGCAGTACTTC
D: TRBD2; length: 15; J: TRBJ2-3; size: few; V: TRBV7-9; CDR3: CASNSLAGDTDTQYF; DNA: TGTGCCAGCAATAGTCTAGCGGGAGACACAGATACGCAGTATTTT
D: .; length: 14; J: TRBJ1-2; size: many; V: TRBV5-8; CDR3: CASSPQGANYGYTF; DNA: TGTGCCAGCAGCCCACAGGGAGCTAACTATGGCTACACCTTC
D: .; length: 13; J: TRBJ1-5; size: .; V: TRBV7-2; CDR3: CASTQTGREPQHF; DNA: TGTGCCAGCACCCAAACAGGGCGGGAGCCCCAGCATTTT